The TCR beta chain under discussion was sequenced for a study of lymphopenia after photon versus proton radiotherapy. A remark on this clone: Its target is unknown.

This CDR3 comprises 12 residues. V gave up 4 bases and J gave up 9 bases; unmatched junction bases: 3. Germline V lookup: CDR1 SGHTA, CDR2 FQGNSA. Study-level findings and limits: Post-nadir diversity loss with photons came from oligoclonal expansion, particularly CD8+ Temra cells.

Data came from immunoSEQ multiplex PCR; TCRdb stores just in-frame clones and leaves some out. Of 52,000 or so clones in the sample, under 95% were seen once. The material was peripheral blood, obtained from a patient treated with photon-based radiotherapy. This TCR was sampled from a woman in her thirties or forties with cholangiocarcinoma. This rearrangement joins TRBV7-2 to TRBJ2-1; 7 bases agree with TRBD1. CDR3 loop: CASSSDRAEQFF. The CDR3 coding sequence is TGTGCCAGCAGCTCCGACAGGGCTGAGCAGTTCTTC.